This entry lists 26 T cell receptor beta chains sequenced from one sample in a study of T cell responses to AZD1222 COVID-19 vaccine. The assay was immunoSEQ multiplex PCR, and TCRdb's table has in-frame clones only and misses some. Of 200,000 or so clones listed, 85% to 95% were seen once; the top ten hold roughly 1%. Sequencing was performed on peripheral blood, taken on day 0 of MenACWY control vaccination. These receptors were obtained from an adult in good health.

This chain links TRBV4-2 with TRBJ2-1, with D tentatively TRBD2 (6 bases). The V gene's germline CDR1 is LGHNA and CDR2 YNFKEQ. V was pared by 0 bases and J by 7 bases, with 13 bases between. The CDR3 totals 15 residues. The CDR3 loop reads CASSQEATSWNEQFF. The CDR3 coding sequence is TGTGCCAGCAGCCAAGAGGCAACTAGCTGGAATGAGCAGTTCTTC.

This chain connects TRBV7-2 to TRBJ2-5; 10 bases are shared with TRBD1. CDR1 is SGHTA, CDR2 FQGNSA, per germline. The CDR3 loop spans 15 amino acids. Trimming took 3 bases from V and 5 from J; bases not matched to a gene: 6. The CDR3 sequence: CASSFVTGGSETQYF. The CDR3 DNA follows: TGTGCCAGCAGCTTTGTGACAGGGGGCTCGGAGACCCAGTACTTC.

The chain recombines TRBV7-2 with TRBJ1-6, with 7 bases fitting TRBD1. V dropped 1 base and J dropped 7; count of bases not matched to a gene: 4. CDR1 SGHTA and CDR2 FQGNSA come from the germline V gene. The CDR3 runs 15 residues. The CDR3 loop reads CASSLGGGINSPLHF. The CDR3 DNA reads TGTGCCAGCAGCTTAGGAGGGGGCATAAATTCACCCCTCCACTTT.

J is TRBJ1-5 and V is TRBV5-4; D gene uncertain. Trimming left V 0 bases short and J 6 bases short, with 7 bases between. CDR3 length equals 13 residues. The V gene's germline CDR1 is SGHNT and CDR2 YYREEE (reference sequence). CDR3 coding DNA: TGTGCCAGCAGCTTGGATTCCGGTCAGCCCCAGCATTTT. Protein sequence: CASSLDSGQPQHF.

The CDR3 loop is CASSLTGGELTISYEQYF. The CDR3 nucleotides read TGTGCCAGCAGCTTGACAGGGGGCGAGCTGACAATTTCCTACGAGCAGTACTTC. This chain links TRBV7-2 with TRBJ2-7, with 10 positions matching TRBD1. Germline V gives CDR1 SGHTA, CDR2 FQGNSA. Trimming took 3 bases from V and 1 from J; bases not matched to a gene: 12. This CDR3 region has 18 residues.

The CDR3 reads CASSQDGQNTEAFF. The CDR3 DNA reads as TGTGCCAGCAGCCAAGATGGTCAGAACACTGAAGCTTTCTTT. The rearrangement joins TRBV3-1 (or the pseudogene TRBV3-2) to TRBJ1-1, with D uncertain. From germline, CDR1 is LGHDT and CDR2 YNNKEL (reference sequence). The V end lost 0 bases, the J end lost 1 base, and 6 bases lay between the germline ends. CDR3 size: 14 residues.

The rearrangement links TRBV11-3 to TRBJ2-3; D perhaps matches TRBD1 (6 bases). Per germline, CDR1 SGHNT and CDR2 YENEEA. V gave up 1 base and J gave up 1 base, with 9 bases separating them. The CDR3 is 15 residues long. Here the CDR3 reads CASSLAGQRTDTQYF. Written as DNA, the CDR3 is TGTGCCAGCAGCTTAGCGGGACAACGCACAGATACGCAGTATTTT.

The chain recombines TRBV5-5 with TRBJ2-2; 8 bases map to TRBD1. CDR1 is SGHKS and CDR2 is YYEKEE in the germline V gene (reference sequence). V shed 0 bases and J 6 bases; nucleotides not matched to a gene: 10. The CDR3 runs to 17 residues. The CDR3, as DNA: TGTGCCAGCAGCTTGGTCGGTCGCAGGGGGCTATCCGGGGAGCTGTTTTTT. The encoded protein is CASSLVGRRGLSGELFF.

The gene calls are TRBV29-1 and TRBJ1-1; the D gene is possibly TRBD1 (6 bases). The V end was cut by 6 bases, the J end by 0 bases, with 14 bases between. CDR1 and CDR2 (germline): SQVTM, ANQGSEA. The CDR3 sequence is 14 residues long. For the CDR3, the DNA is TGCAGCGTGACAATGGGGGCCTTGAACACTGAAGCTTTCTTT. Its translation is CSVTMGALNTEAFF.

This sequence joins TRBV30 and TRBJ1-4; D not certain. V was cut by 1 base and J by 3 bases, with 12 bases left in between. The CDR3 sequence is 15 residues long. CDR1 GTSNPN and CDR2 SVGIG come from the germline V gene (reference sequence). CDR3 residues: CAWSEWDVANEKLFF. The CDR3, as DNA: TGTGCCTGGAGTGAGTGGGATGTGGCTAATGAAAAACTGTTTTTT.

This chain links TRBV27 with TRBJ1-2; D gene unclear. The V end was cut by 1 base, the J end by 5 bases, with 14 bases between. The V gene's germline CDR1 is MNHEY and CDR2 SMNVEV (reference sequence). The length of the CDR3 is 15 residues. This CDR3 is CASSLYGEGRYGYTF. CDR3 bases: TGTGCCAGCAGTTTATATGGGGAAGGGCGGTATGGCTACACCTTC.

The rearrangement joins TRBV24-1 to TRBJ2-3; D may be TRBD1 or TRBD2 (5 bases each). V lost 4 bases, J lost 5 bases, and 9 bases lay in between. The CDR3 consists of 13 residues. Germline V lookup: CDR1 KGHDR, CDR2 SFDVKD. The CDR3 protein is CATSDGALDTQYF. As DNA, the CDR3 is TGTGCCACCAGTGACGGGGCTTTAGATACGCAGTATTTT.

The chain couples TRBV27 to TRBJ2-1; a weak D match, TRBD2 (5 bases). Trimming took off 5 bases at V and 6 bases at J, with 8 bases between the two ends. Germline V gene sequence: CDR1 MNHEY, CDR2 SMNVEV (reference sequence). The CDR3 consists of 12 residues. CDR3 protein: CASSAGGNEQFF. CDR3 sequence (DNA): TGTGCCAGCAGTGCGGGTGGCAATGAGCAGTTCTTC.

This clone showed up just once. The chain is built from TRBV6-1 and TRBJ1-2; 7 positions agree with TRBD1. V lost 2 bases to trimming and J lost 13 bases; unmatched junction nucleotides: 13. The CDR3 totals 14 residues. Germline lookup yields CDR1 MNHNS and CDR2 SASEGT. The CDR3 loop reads CASSENGAGGYGTF. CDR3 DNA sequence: TGTGCCAGCAGTGAAAATGGTGCAGGGGGGTATGGCACCTTC.

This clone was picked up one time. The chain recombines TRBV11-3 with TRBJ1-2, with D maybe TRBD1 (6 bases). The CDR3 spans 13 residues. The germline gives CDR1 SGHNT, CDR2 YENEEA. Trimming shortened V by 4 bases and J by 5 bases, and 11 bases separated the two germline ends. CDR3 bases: TGTGCCAGCAGCTCTGCCCAGGGGTATGGCTACACCTTC. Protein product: CASSSAQGYGYTF.

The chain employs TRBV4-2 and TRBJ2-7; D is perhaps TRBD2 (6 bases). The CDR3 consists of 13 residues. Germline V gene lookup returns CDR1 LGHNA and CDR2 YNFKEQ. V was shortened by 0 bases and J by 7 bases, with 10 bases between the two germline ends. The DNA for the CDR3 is TGTGCCAGCAGCCAAGAAGGAGGGATGGAGCAGTACTTC. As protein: CASSQEGGMEQYF.

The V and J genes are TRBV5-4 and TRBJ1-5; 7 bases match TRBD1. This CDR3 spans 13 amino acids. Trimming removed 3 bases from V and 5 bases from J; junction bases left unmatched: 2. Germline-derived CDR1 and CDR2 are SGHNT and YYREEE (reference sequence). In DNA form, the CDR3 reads TGTGCCAGCAGCTACGACAGGGATCAGCCCCAGCATTTT. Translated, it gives CASSYDRDQPQHF.

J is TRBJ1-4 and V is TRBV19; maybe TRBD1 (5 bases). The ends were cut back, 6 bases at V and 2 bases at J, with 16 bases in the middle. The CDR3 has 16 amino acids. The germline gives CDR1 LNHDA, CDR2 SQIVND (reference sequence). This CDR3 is CASRETAGWTNEKLFF. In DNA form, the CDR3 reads TGTGCCAGTAGAGAGACAGCGGGTTGGACTAATGAAAAACTGTTTTTT.

CDR3 amino acids: CASSLDPGGGTEAFF. CDR3 nucleotides: TGTGCCAGCAGCCTCGACCCCGGGGGCGGCACTGAAGCTTTCTTT. The chain combines TRBV5-5 with TRBJ1-1; D is perhaps TRBD1 (6 bases). Germline CDR1 is SGHKS and CDR2 is YYEKEE (reference sequence). This CDR3 has 15 residues. Trimming cost V 4 bases and J 4 bases, with 17 bases left between them.

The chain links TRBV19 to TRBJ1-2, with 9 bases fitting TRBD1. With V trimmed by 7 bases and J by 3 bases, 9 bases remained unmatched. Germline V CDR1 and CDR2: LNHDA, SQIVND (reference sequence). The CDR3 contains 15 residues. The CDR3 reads CASINTGGGDYGYTF. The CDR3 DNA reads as TGTGCCAGTATTAATACAGGGGGCGGCGACTATGGCTACACCTTC.

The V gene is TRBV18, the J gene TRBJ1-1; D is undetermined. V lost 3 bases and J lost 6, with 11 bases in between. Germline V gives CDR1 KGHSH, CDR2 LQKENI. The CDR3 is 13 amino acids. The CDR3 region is CASSPLSLAEAFF. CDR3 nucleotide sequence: TGTGCCAGCTCACCCCTATCTTTGGCTGAAGCTTTCTTT.

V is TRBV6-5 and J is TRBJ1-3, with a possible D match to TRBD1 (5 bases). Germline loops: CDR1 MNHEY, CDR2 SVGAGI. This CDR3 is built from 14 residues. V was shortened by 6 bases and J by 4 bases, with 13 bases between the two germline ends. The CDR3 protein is CASRPGTDGNTIYF. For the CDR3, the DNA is TGTGCCAGCAGACCCGGGACGGACGGAAACACCATATATTTT.

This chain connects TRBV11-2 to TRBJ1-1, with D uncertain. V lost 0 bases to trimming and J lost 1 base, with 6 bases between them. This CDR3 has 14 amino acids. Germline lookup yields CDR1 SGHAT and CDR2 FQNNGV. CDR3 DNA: TGTGCCAGCAGCTTAGAGCTGTGGAACACTGAAGCTTTCTTT. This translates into CASSLELWNTEAFF.

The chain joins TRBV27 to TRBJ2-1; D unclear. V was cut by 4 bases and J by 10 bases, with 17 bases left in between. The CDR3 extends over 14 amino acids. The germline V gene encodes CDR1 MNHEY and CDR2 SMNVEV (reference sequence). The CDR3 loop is CASSYSLSVREQFF. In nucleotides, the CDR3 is TGTGCCAGCAGTTATAGCCTATCTGTGCGGGAGCAGTTCTTC.

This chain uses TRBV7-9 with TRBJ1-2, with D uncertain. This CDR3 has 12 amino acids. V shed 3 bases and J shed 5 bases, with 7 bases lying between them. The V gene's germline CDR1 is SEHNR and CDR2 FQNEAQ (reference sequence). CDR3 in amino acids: CASSFSGYGYTF. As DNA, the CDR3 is TGTGCCAGCAGCTTTTCGGGGTATGGCTACACCTTC.

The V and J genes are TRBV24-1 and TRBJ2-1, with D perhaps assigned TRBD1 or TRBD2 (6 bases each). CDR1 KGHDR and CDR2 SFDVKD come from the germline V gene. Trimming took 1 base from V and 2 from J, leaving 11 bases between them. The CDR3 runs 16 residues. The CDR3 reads CATSDFGGRTYNEQFF. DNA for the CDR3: TGTGCCACCAGTGATTTTGGGGGGCGTACCTACAATGAGCAGTTCTTC.